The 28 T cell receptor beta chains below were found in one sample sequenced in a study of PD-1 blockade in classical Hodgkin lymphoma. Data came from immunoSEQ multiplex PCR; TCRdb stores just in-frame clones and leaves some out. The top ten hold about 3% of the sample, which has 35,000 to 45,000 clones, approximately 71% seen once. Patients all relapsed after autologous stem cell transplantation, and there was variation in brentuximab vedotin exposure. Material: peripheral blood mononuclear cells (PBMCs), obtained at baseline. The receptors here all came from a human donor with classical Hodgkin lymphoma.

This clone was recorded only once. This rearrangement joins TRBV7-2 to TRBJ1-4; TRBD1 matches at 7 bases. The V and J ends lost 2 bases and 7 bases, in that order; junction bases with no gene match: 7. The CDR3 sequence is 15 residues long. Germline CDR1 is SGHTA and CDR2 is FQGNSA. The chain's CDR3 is CASSLTGARSEKLFF. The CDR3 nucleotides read TGTGCCAGCAGCTTAACAGGGGCAAGGAGTGAAAAACTGTTTTTT.

The chain's CDR3 is CASSVGDNEQFF. CDR3 sequence (DNA): TGTGCCAGCAGCGTAGGGGACAATGAGCAGTTCTTC. The chain uses TRBV9 and TRBJ2-1; D not certain. Germline CDR1 reads SGDLS; CDR2 reads YYNGEE. V was cut by 0 bases and J by 5 bases, with 3 bases left in between. The CDR3 runs 12 residues.

The CDR3 region is CASSSSLMGGYTF. CDR3 DNA sequence: TGTGCCAGCAGCTCCTCCCTAATGGGGGGCTACACCTTC. This chain connects TRBV7-9 to TRBJ1-2; D not certain. Deletions cut 4 bases from V and 8 bases from J, with 14 bases between. Germline V CDR1 and CDR2: SEHNR, FQNEAQ (reference sequence). This CDR3 is 13 amino acids long. Filled out from reference TRBV7-9 and TRBJ1-2, the complete variable domain reads DTGVSQNPRHKITKRGQNVTFRCDPISEHNRLYWYRQTLGQGPEFLTYFQNEAQLEKSRLLSDRFSAERPKGSFSTLEIQRTEQGDSAMYLCASSSSLMGGYTFGSGTRLTVV.

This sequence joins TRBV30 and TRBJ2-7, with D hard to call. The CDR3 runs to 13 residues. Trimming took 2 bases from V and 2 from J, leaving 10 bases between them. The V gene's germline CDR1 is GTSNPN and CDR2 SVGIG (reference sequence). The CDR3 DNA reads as TGTGCCTGGAGTTCGGGCCCTGCCTACGAGCAGTACTTC. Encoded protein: CAWSSGPAYEQYF.

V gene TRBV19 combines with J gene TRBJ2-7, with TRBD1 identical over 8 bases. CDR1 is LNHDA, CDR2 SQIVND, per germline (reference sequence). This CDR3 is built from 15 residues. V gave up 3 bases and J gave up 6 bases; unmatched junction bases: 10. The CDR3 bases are TGTGCCAGTAGTATGAGGACAGGGAACTCGCTCGAGCAGTACTTC. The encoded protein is CASSMRTGNSLEQYF.

The CDR3 region has the DNA TGCGCCAGCAGTACTGGAAACACCATATATTTT. Translated, it gives CASSTGNTIYF. The chain recombines TRBV4-3 with TRBJ1-3; D is uncertain. V gave up 6 bases and J gave up 2 bases, with 2 bases separating them. Looked up from germline, CDR1 is LGHNA and CDR2 is YSLEER. CDR3 size: 11 residues.

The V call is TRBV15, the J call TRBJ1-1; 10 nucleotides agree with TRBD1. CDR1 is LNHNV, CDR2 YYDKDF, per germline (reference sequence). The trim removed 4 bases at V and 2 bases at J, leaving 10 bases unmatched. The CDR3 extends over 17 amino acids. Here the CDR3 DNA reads TGTGCCACCAGCACCAGACAGGGGGCGAGAGGAAACACTGAAGCTTTCTTT. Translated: CATSTRQGARGNTEAFF.

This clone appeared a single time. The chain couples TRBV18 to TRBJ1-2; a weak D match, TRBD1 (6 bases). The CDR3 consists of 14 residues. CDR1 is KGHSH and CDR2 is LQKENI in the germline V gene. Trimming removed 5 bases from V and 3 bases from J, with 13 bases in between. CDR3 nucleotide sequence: TGTGCCAGCTCAGCCAGGGGAATGGACTATGGCTACACCTTC. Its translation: CASSARGMDYGYTF.

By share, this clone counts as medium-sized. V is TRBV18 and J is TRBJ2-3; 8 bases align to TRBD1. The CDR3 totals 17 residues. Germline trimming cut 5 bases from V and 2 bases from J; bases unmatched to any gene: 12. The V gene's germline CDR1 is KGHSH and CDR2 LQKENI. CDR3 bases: TGTGCCAGCTCAAAATTACAGGGGGTCTCTTCCACAGATACGCAGTATTTT. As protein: CASSKLQGVSSTDTQYF. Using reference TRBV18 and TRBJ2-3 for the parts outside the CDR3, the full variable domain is NAGVMQNPRHLVRRRGQEARLRCSPMKGHSHVYWYRQLPEEGLKFMVYLQKENIIDESGMPKERFSAEFPKEGPSILRIQQVVRGDSAAYFCASSKLQGVSSTDTQYFGPGTRLTVL.

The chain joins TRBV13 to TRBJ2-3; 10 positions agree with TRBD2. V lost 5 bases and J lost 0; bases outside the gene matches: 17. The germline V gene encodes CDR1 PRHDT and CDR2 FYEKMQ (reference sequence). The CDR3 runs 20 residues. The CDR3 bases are TGTGCCAGCAGCCAGCATATGGGACTAGCGATTGGTAGTAGCACAGATACGCAGTATTTT. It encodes CASSQHMGLAIGSSTDTQYF.

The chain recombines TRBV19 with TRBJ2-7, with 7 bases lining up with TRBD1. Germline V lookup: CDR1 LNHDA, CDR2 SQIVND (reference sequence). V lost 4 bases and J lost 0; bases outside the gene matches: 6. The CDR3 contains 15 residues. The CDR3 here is CASSRGGISSYEQYF. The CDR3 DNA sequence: TGTGCCAGTAGTAGAGGGGGCATTAGCTCCTACGAGCAGTACTTC. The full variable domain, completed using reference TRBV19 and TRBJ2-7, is DGGITQSPKYLFRKEGQNVTLSCEQNLNHDAMYWYRQDPGQGLRLIYYSQIVNDFQKGDIAEGYSVSREKKESFPLTVTSAQKNPTAFYLCASSRGGISSYEQYFGPGTRLTVT.

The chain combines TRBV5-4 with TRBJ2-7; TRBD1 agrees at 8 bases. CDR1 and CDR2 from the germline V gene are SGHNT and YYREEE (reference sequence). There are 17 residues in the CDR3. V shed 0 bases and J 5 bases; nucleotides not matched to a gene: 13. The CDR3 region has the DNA TGTGCCAGCAGCTTGGCCCCAACCGGGACAGGTAGAGACGAGCAGTACTTC. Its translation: CASSLAPTGTGRDEQYF.

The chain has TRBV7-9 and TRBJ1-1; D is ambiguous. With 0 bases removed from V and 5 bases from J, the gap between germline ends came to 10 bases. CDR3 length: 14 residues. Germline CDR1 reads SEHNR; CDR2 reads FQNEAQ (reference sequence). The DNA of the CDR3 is TGTGCCAGCAGCTTAGCGCTCGGAGGGACTGAAGCTTTCTTT. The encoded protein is CASSLALGGTEAFF.

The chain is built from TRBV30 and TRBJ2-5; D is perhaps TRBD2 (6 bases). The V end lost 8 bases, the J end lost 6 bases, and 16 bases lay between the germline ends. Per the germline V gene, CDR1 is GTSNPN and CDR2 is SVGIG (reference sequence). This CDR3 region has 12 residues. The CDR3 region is CAVSGGAQTQYF. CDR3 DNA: TGTGCCGTATCAGGCGGGGCACAGACCCAGTACTTC. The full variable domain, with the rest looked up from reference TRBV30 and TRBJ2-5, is SQTIHQWPATLVQPVGSPLSLECTVEGTSNPNLYWYRQAAGRGLQLLFYSVGIGQISSEVPQNLSASRPQDRQFILSSKKLLLSDSGFYLCAVSGGAQTQYFGPGTRLLVL.

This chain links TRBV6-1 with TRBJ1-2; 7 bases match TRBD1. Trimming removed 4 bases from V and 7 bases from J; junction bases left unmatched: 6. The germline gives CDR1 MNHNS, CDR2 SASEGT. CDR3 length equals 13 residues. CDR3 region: CASSARQGGGYTF. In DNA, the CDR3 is TGTGCCAGCAGTGCCAGACAGGGAGGTGGCTACACCTTC.

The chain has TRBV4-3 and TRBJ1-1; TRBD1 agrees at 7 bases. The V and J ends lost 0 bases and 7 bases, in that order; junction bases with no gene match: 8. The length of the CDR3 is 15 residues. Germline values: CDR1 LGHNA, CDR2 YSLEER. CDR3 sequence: CASSQDPDRVNEAFF. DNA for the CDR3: TGCGCCAGCAGCCAAGACCCAGACAGGGTGAATGAAGCTTTCTTT.

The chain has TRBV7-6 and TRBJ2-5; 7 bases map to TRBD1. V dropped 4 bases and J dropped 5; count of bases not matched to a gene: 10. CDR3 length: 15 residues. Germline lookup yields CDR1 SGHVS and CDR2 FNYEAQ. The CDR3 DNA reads TGTGCCAGCAGCTATGTAACGACAGGGAAGGAGACCCAGTACTTC. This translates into CASSYVTTGKETQYF.

CDR3 in DNA: TGTGCCAGCAGCCAATCTTTTGGGGGGGGAAACACCATATATTTT. Translation gives CASSQSFGGGNTIYF. The V gene is TRBV7-2, the J gene TRBJ1-3; D may be TRBD1 (5 bases). Germline V gene lookup returns CDR1 SGHTA and CDR2 FQGNSA. V shed 5 bases and J shed 4 bases, with 15 bases lying between them. The CDR3 covers 15 residues.

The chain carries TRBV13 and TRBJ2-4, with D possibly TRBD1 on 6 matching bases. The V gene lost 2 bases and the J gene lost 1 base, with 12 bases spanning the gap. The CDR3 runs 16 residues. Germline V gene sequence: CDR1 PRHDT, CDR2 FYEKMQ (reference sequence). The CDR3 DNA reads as TGTGCCAGCAGCTTAAACAGGGCCTCTGCCAAAAACATTCAGTACTTC. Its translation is CASSLNRASAKNIQYF.

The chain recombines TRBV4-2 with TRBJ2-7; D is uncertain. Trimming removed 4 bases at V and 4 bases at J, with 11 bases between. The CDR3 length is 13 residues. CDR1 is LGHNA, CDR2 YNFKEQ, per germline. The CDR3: CASSPNLIYEQYF. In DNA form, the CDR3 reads TGTGCCAGCAGCCCAAATTTAATTTACGAGCAGTACTTC.

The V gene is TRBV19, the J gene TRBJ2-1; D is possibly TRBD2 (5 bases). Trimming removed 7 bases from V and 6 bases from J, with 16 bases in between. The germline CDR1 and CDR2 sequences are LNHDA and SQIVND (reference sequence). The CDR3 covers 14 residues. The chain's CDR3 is CASITPGISNEQFF. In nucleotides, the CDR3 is TGTGCCAGTATTACCCCGGGGATTTCCAATGAGCAGTTCTTC.

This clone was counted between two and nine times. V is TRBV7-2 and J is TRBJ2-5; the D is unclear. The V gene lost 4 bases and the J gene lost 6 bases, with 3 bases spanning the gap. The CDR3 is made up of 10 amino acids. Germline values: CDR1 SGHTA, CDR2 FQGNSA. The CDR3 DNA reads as TGTGCCAGCAGCTCAAAGACCCAGTACTTC. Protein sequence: CASSSKTQYF.

The CDR3 reads CASRTGQSYEQYF. The CDR3 DNA reads TGTGCCAGCAGAACGGGACAGTCCTACGAGCAGTACTTC. The rearrangement links TRBV7-9 to TRBJ2-7, with 7 bases matching TRBD1. This CDR3 has 13 residues. The ends lost 6 bases at V and 1 base at J; junction bases unmatched: 3. The germline gives CDR1 SEHNR, CDR2 FQNEAQ (reference sequence). Using reference TRBV7-9 and TRBJ2-7 for the parts outside the CDR3, the full variable domain is DTGVSQNPRHKITKRGQNVTFRCDPISEHNRLYWYRQTLGQGPEFLTYFQNEAQLEKSRLLSDRFSAERPKGSFSTLEIQRTEQGDSAMYLCASRTGQSYEQYFGPGTRLTVT.

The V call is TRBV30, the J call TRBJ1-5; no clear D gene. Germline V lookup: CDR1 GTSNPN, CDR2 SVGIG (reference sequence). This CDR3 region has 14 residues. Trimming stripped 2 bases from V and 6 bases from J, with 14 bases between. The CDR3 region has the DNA TGTGCCTGGAGTACAGCTATTCCGGGTCAGCCCCAGCATTTT. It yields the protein CAWSTAIPGQPQHF.

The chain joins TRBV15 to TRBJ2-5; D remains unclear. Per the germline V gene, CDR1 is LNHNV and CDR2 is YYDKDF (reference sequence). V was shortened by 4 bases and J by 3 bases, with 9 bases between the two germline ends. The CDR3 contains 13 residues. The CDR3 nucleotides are TGTGCCACCAGCAACCAGGAGAAAGAGACCCAGTACTTC. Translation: CATSNQEKETQYF.

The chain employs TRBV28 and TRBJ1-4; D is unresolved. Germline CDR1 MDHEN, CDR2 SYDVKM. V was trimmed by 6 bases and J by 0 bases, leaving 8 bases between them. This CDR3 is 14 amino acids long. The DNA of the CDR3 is TGTGCCAGCAGGGAGGAGGCAACTAATGAAAAACTGTTTTTT. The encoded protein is CASREEATNEKLFF.

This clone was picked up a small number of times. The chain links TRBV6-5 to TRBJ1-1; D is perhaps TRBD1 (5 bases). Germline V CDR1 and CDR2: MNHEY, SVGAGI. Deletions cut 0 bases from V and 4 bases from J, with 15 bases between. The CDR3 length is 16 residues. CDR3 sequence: CASSYSPAGSSTEAFF. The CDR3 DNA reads TGTGCCAGCAGTTACTCACCAGCAGGGTCGAGCACTGAAGCTTTCTTT.

CDR3 in DNA: TGTGCCAGCAGTGAACTACAGGGAAGTTCACCCCTCCACTTT. Protein: CASSELQGSSPLHF. The chain is built from TRBV2 and TRBJ1-6, with D possibly being TRBD1 (6 bases). Trimming shortened V by 2 bases and J by 9 bases, and 11 bases separated the two germline ends. The CDR3 totals 14 residues. Germline V gene sequence: CDR1 SNHLY, CDR2 FYNNEI.